The clone carrying this T cell receptor (beta chain) was seen a few times. Its antigen is unknown. Data came from immunoSEQ multiplex PCR; TCRdb stores just in-frame clones and leaves some out. The sample yields roughly 100,000 clones, about 85% seen once. This sample is part of a study of T cell responses to AZD1222 COVID-19 vaccine. Study-wide context: Second doses were pooled across both intervals (about 4 or about 12 weeks).

This CDR3 spans 14 amino acids. Between the trimmed V and J ends, which lost 3 bases and 0 bases, there was a span of 10 bases. Germline V lookup: CDR1 SGHRS, CDR2 YFSETQ. Findings of the study overall: Elevations in Spike-specific TCR breadth and depth followed administration of two AZD1222 doses. It was only after the peak T cell response that any repertoires were sampled.

The specimen was peripheral blood, collected on day 0 of AZD1222 vaccination. The gene calls are TRBV5-1 and TRBJ2-7, with D tentatively TRBD2 (6 bases). The origin of this receptor is an adult in good health. This CDR3 is CASSSTSSSYEQYF. The CDR3, as DNA: TGCGCCAGCAGCTCAACTAGCAGCTCCTACGAGCAGTACTTC.